This TCR beta chain appears in the sequencing data of a study of T cell repertoires in cytomegalovirus infection. In the study overall: Public TCR beta signatures were indicative of both CMV infection and a matching HLA type. Study findings and constraints: Summed frequency of shared TCR beta families picked out CMV carriers who also had the relevant HLA. HLA-C-restricted, CMV-specific TCR beta clonotypes were dominant ex vivo.

The germline CDR1 and CDR2 sequences are SGHTA and FQGTGA. V was cut by 2 bases and J by 3 bases, with 14 bases left in between. CDR3 length: 16 residues. TCRdb reprocessed the reads with MiXCR, giving one entry per CDR3 protein. The data contain fewer than 200,000 distinct CDR3 sequences, roughly 14% of them singletons. Remarks on this clonotype: The target antigen is unknown.

V and J are TRBV7-3 and TRBJ1-3; no clear D. The material sequenced was PBMCs. The TCR was taken from a human donor in good health (CMV status not recorded). Some clones in this sample may be carry-over from other donors' samples. The CDR3 sequence is CASSLDRALLGNTIYF. The CDR3 coding sequence is TGTGCCAGCAGCTTAGACCGGGCCCTTCTTGGAAACACCATATATTTT.